This T cell receptor beta chain appears in the sequencing data of a study of cytomegalovirus exposure and HLA in healthy donors. Study-wide background: Earlier findings included some 120 million unique TCR beta sequences obtained from around 180 million T cells.

A multiplex PCR was run with 60 Vbeta primers and 13 Jbeta primers. Libraries were prepared by immunoSEQ multiplex PCR; TCRdb keeps only in-frame clonotypes and omits some of them. The data show roughly 76,000 clones, 75% to 90% seen once. Notes on this clone: Antigen: not known.

Study-wide results and caveats: Most TCR sequences were seen very rarely across donors, but some public TCRs occurred in many. The study assumed roughly uniform donor sequencing depth for presence/absence analyses.

CDR1 SQVTM and CDR2 ANQGSEA come from the germline V gene. The CDR3 contains 14 residues. V was pared by 4 bases and J by 6 bases, with 7 bases of the junction left unmatched. Specimen: PBMCs. V and J are TRBV29-1 and TRBJ2-1; 9 bases agree with TRBD2. The TCR was taken from a woman aged 25 to 39 in good health and CMV-seronegative. CDR3 sequence: CSVAGPSGTNEQFF. The CDR3 nucleotides are TGCAGCGTTGCCGGGCCTAGCGGGACCAATGAGCAGTTCTTC.